A selection of T cell receptor beta chains follows, all from one sample in a study of T cell responses to AZD1222 COVID-19 vaccine. The repertoire was sequenced with immunoSEQ multiplex PCR; TCRdb's copy has only in-frame clones and lacks some. This table holds about 130,000 clones, approximately 88% found once. This material consisted of peripheral blood, taken 28 days after the second AZD1222 dose. The receptors stem from an adult who received the AZD1222 COVID-19 vaccine. The CDR3 runs from the conserved cysteine through the conserved F or W. A D gene is named only where the DNA matches it firmly. Where a row states a size, it is once, few, many or the class of an expanded clone; other rows omit it.

TRBV5-1	TRBD2	TRBJ2-7	.	CASSKTTGTVRLAGGYEQYF	TGCGCCAGCAGCAAAACAACCGGGACAGTGAGACTAGCGGGCGGGTACGAGCAGTACTTC
TRBV7-9	.	TRBJ1-2	.	CASSLRQYHGKTYYGYTF	TGTGCCAGCAGCTTGCGCCAATACCATGGAAAGACCTATTATGGCTACACCTTC
TRBV6-6	.	TRBJ2-7	.	CASSYGRYEQYF	TGTGCCAGCAGTTACGGGAGGTACGAGCAGTACTTC
TRBV7-9	.	TRBJ2-7	.	CASSLDGGTYEQYF	TGTGCCAGCAGCTTAGACGGCGGGACTTACGAGCAGTACTTC
TRBV19	TRBD1	TRBJ1-2	.	CASTPGGGANYGYTF	TGTGCCAGTACCCCAGGGGGGGGAGCTAACTATGGCTACACCTTC
TRBV5-1	.	TRBJ2-5	few	CASRSTGPEGTQYF	TGCGCCAGCAGGTCTACAGGGCCGGAGGGGACCCAGTACTTC
TRBV27	.	TRBJ1-1	.	CASTGGVNTEAFF	TGTGCCAGCACGGGAGGGGTGAACACTGAAGCTTTCTTT
TRBV7-9	TRBD1	TRBJ1-4	.	CASSKGQASTNEKLFF	TGTGCCAGCAGCAAGGGACAGGCCTCAACTAATGAAAAACTGTTTTTT
TRBV5-1	TRBD1	TRBJ2-1	.	CASSATGTGVVNEQFF	TGCGCCAGCAGCGCAACCGGGACAGGGGTTGTAAATGAGCAGTTCTTC
TRBV4-1	.	TRBJ1-4	.	CASSQGPEVEKLFF	TGCGCCAGCAGCCAAGGTCCAGAAGTTGAAAAACTGTTTTTT
TRBV29-1	TRBD1	TRBJ1-1	once	CSVKRQGNTEAFF	TGCAGCGTGAAACGACAGGGGAACACTGAAGCTTTCTTT
TRBV27	.	TRBJ1-1	.	CASSLIRQENTEAFF	TGTGCCAGCAGTCTCATCCGACAGGAGAACACTGAAGCTTTCTTT
TRBV30	.	TRBJ1-2	once	CAWSRAYGYTF	TGTGCCTGGAGCAGGGCCTATGGCTACACCTTC
TRBV28	.	TRBJ1-5	.	CASSLSTRSNSNQPQHF	TGTGCCAGCAGTTTATCGACAAGGAGCAATAGCAATCAGCCCCAGCATTTT
TRBV18	.	TRBJ1-2	.	CASSPGTARNYGYTF	TGTGCCAGCTCACCCGGGACCGCCAGAAACTATGGCTACACCTTC
TRBV6-5	.	TRBJ1-4	.	CASIPGLSDEKLFF	TGTGCCAGCATCCCGGGGCTGTCGGATGAAAAACTGTTTTTT